Below are 16 T cell receptor beta chains sequenced from a single sample in a study of T cell responses to AZD1222 COVID-19 vaccine. The method was immunoSEQ multiplex PCR; TCRdb's version includes in-frame clones alone and lacks a portion of them. The profile shows roughly 270,000 clones, almost 95% of them singletons. Sequencing used peripheral blood, obtained 28 days after the second AZD1222 dose. All receptors derive from an adult who received the AZD1222 COVID-19 vaccine.

The V call is TRBV6-2 or TRBV6-3, the J call TRBJ2-1; 13 bases match TRBD2. Germline CDR1 and CDR2: MNHEY and SVGEGT. CDR3 size: 17 residues. J gave up 7 bases and V 2 bases, and 8 bases lay outside the gene matches. The CDR3, as DNA: TGTGCCAGCAGTTACACCGTACTAGCGGGAGGGCCAAATGAGCAGTTCTTC. This sequence encodes CASSYTVLAGGPNEQFF.

The chain carries TRBV28 and TRBJ1-5; D gene uncertain. With 7 bases removed from V and 6 bases from J, the gap between germline ends came to 13 bases. This CDR3 spans 13 amino acids. Germline V gene data show CDR1 as MDHEN and CDR2 as SYDVKM. The CDR3 bases are TGTGCCAGCACCCCCCGGGGAACTCAGCCCCAGCATTTT. Its translation is CASTPRGTQPQHF.

The gene calls are TRBV6-5 and TRBJ1-3, with D possibly being TRBD1 (5 bases). The CDR3 has 16 amino acids. The germline V gene has CDR1 MNHEY and CDR2 SVGAGI. V was shortened by 0 bases and J by 0 bases, with 9 bases between the two germline ends. This chain's CDR3 is CASSYSRGGSGNTIYF. The CDR3 DNA sequence: TGTGCCAGCAGTTACTCGAGGGGTGGCTCTGGAAACACCATATATTTT.

The chain links TRBV4-3 to TRBJ2-2; a weak D match, TRBD2 (5 bases). Per the germline V gene, CDR1 is LGHNA and CDR2 is YSLEER. V lost 2 bases, J lost 0 bases, and 7 bases lay in between. The CDR3 extends over 15 amino acids. The CDR3 region is CASSQKLANTGELFF. CDR3 in DNA: TGCGCCAGCAGCCAAAAACTAGCGAACACCGGGGAGCTGTTTTTT.

The gene calls are TRBV7-3 and TRBJ1-6; no clear D gene. Trimming took off 2 bases at V and 3 bases at J, with 5 bases between the two ends. Germline-derived CDR1 and CDR2 are SGHTA and FQGTGA. This CDR3 contains 14 residues. CDR3 sequence (DNA): TGTGCCAGCAGCTTAGGGCTCTATAATTCACCCCTCCACTTT. This gives the protein CASSLGLYNSPLHF.

The chain employs TRBV29-1 and TRBJ1-1; maybe TRBD1 (5 bases). CDR3 length equals 13 residues. Germline CDR1 reads SQVTM; CDR2 reads ANQGSEA. V lost 6 bases, J lost 5 bases, and 16 bases lay in between. CDR3: CSVYRGEGTEAFF. DNA for the CDR3: TGCAGCGTATATCGGGGGGAAGGGACTGAAGCTTTCTTT. Together with reference TRBV29-1 and TRBJ1-1, the CDR3 gives the full variable domain: SAVISQKPSRDICQRGTSLTIQCQVDSQVTMMFWYRQQPGQSLTLIATANQGSEATYESGFVIDKFPISRPNLTFSTLTVSNMSPEDSSIYLCSVYRGEGTEAFFGQGTRLTVV.

J is TRBJ1-5 and V is TRBV10-2; D unresolved. V lost 4 bases to trimming and J lost 2 bases, with 6 bases between them. Germline CDR1 WSHSY, CDR2 SAAADI. The CDR3 is 13 residues long. CDR3 sequence (DNA): TGCGCCAGCAGTGCCGCCGGCAATCAGCCCCAGCATTTT. Translated, it gives CASSAAGNQPQHF.

The chain recombines TRBV5-1 with TRBJ2-3, with 9 bases fitting TRBD2. The V gene end was trimmed by 0 bases and the J gene end by 4 bases; junction bases not matched to a gene: 6. Germline loops: CDR1 SGHRS, CDR2 YFSETQ. The CDR3 totals 16 residues. The CDR3: CASSLGASGTSDTQYF. The DNA for the CDR3 is TGCGCCAGCAGCTTGGGGGCTAGCGGGACCTCAGATACGCAGTATTTT.

The V and J genes are TRBV19 and TRBJ1-3; 8 positions match TRBD1. The CDR3 consists of 16 residues. J was trimmed by 0 bases and V by 4 bases; bases with no gene match: 5. In germline, CDR1 is LNHDA, CDR2 SQIVND (reference sequence). CDR3 sequence reads: CASSTTGGYSGNTIYF. CDR3 in DNA: TGTGCCAGTAGTACTACAGGGGGGTACTCTGGAAACACCATATATTTT.

The gene calls are TRBV7-2 and TRBJ2-5, with D tentatively TRBD2 (6 bases). Trimming stripped 3 bases from V and 3 bases from J, with 8 bases between. Germline V CDR1 and CDR2: SGHTA, FQGNSA. CDR3 length: 13 residues. CDR3 loop: CASSLGGEETQYF. CDR3 nucleotide sequence: TGTGCCAGCAGCTTGGGCGGGGAAGAGACCCAGTACTTC.

The J gene is TRBJ2-7, the V gene TRBV2, with D possibly being TRBD1 (5 bases). This CDR3 is 16 amino acids long. Germline assignment: CDR1 SNHLY and CDR2 FYNNEI. V lost 8 bases, J lost 1 base, and 21 bases lay in between. CDR3: CASVDIRTTLSYEQYF. CDR3 bases: TGTGCCAGCGTCGATATTCGGACAACCCTTTCCTACGAGCAGTACTTC.

The chain links TRBV7-9 to TRBJ1-5; D is ambiguous. V dropped 2 bases and J dropped 11 bases, with 16 bases sitting between them. From germline, CDR1 is SEHNR and CDR2 FQNEAQ (reference sequence). The CDR3 contains 14 residues. CDR3 amino acids: CASSLRMELRTQHF. The CDR3 DNA reads TGTGCCAGCAGCTTAAGGATGGAGTTACGGACCCAGCATTTT.

The genes are TRBV2 and TRBJ2-5, with D possibly matching TRBD1 (6 bases). Deletions cut 6 bases from V and 4 bases from J, with 12 bases between. This CDR3 comprises 13 residues. Germline CDR1 SNHLY, CDR2 FYNNEI. The CDR3 nucleotides read TGTGCCAGCAGCAGGGGTTCCGCAGAGACCCAGTACTTC. It translates to CASSRGSAETQYF.

The V gene is TRBV3-1 (or the pseudogene TRBV3-2), the J gene TRBJ2-3; 11 bases are shared with TRBD2. V dropped 0 bases and J dropped 6; count of bases not matched to a gene: 5. The germline V gene encodes CDR1 LGHDT and CDR2 YNNKEL (reference sequence). This CDR3 region has 16 residues. CDR3 amino acids: CASSQDSGGATDTQYF. CDR3 coding DNA: TGTGCCAGCAGCCAAGATAGCGGGGGGGCCACGGATACGCAGTATTTT.

The CDR3 is CASSGATQYF. CDR3 nucleotide sequence: TGTGCCAGCAGCGGGGCGACCCAGTACTTC. The V gene is TRBV5-6, the J gene TRBJ2-5, with D possibly being TRBD1 (5 bases). V lost 4 bases and J 7 bases, leaving 5 bases between the germline ends. CDR1 and CDR2 (germline): SGHDT, YYEEEE. The CDR3 spans 10 residues.

This sequence joins TRBV28 and TRBJ2-1; TRBD2 aligns across 13 bases. Per germline, CDR1 MDHEN and CDR2 SYDVKM. The J segment lost 0 bases and the V segment lost 8 bases, leaving 25 bases of the junction unmatched. There are 23 residues in the CDR3. For the CDR3, the DNA is TGTGCCAGCGCCCTTGGATGGCTTCGGGCAGCCGGGACTAGCGGGGTCTCCTACAATGAGCAGTTCTTC. This encodes CASALGWLRAAGTSGVSYNEQFF.